These 25 T cell receptor beta chains came from one sample sequenced in a study of blood T cell repertoires in COVID-19. Measured with immunoSEQ multiplex PCR; TCRdb has only the in-frame clones, and not every one. The sample contains some 160,000 clones, over 75% of which appear only once. Sequencing was carried out using peripheral blood. These receptors were obtained from a woman in her fifties or sixties with active COVID-19.

This chain links TRBV4-2 with TRBJ2-1; 9 nucleotides match TRBD2. The germline V gene encodes CDR1 LGHNA and CDR2 YNFKEQ. The ends lost 3 bases at V and 6 bases at J; junction bases unmatched: 9. The CDR3 has 16 residues. CDR3 coding DNA: TGTGCCAGCAGCCAGGAGGTTTCAGCGGGAGGCAATGAGCAGTTCTTC. Its protein is CASSQEVSAGGNEQFF.

The chain uses TRBV21-1 and TRBJ1-1; TRBD1 is the table's D call, not checked against the DNA. TRBV21-1 is given as a pseudogene. There are 17 residues in the CDR3. In nucleotides, the CDR3 is TGTGCCAGCAGGGGGACAGCCGACCACGAACCGAACACTGAAGCTTTCTTT. Protein sequence: CASRGTADHEPNTEAFF.

The chain links TRBV27 to TRBJ1-1; possibly TRBD1 for D (6 bases). V lost 10 bases and J lost 5, with 17 bases in between. This CDR3 comprises 13 residues. Germline V lookup: CDR1 MNHEY, CDR2 SMNVEV (reference sequence). This CDR3 reads CATQYRVYTEAFF. The DNA for the CDR3 is TGTGCCACCCAGTACAGGGTTTATACTGAAGCTTTCTTT.

The chain joins TRBV5-5 to TRBJ2-7; no clear D gene. The CDR3 consists of 16 residues. Trimming shortened V by 0 bases and J by 3 bases, and 16 bases separated the two germline ends. Germline V gene sequence: CDR1 SGHKS, CDR2 YYEKEE (reference sequence). Written as DNA, the CDR3 is TGTGCCAGCAGCTTGGCCGCGGTAGCCTTATACTACGAGCAGTACTTC. Translation: CASSLAAVALYYEQYF.

In this sample, this clone turned up once. The chain uses TRBV18 and TRBJ2-2; no clear D. Germline lookup yields CDR1 KGHSH and CDR2 LQKENI. The CDR3 runs to 16 residues. Trimming left V 2 bases short and J 7 bases short, with 17 bases between. The CDR3 DNA reads as TGTGCCAGCTCACCAGTTCCAGGCCGTGCGAGCGGGGAGCTGTTTTTT. This translates into CASSPVPGRASGELFF.

The genes are TRBV9 and TRBJ2-5; 12 nucleotides line up with TRBD2. The CDR3 sequence is 16 residues long. V lost 4 bases, J lost 1 base, and 5 bases stayed unmatched. The germline CDR1 and CDR2 sequences are SGDLS and YYNGEE. Here the CDR3 reads CASSTGLAGPQETQYF. The CDR3 bases are TGTGCCAGCAGCACAGGACTAGCGGGACCCCAAGAGACCCAGTACTTC.

This clone has more than one count but fewer than ten. J is TRBJ1-6 and V is TRBV6-6; weak D call: TRBD1 (6 bases). CDR1 MNHNY and CDR2 SVGAGI come from the germline V gene (reference sequence). Trimming removed 7 bases from V and 7 bases from J, with 14 bases in between. The CDR3 totals 14 residues. CDR3 protein: CASTPGEGNSPLHF. Here the CDR3 DNA reads TGTGCCAGCACCCCAGGGGAGGGCAATTCACCCCTCCACTTT.

The V gene is TRBV2, the J gene TRBJ2-7; 8 bases agree with TRBD1. The CDR3 consists of 12 residues. The trim removed 8 bases at V and 3 bases at J, leaving 3 bases unmatched. Germline V gives CDR1 SNHLY, CDR2 FYNNEI. In DNA, the CDR3 is TGTGCCAGCTCGGACAGGGTCTACGAGCAGTACTTC. Protein product: CASSDRVYEQYF.

The chain employs TRBV7-9 and TRBJ1-2; 8 positions match TRBD1. CDR3 length: 18 amino acids. With 5 bases clipped from V and 0 bases from J, the junction kept 14 bases outside the gene matches. Per the germline V gene, CDR1 is SEHNR and CDR2 is FQNEAQ (reference sequence). CDR3 in amino acids: CASSNIRPQGQANYGYTF. DNA of the CDR3: TGTGCCAGCAGCAACATCCGACCCCAGGGACAGGCTAACTATGGCTACACCTTC. Supplemented by reference TRBV7-9 and TRBJ1-2, the full variable domain reads DTGVSQNPRHKITKRGQNVTFRCDPISEHNRLYWYRQTLGQGPEFLTYFQNEAQLEKSRLLSDRFSAERPKGSFSTLEIQRTEQGDSAMYLCASSNIRPQGQANYGYTFGSGTRLTVV.

The V and J genes are TRBV7-9 and TRBJ2-7; 8 positions agree with TRBD1. Trimming at V came to 1 base and at J to 3 bases, leaving 8 bases not matched to a gene. This CDR3 spans 16 amino acids. Germline-derived CDR1 and CDR2 are SEHNR and FQNEAQ (reference sequence). CDR3 sequence (DNA): TGTGCCAGCAGCTTAGTCCCCACAGGGGGTTTCTACGAGCAGTACTTC. It translates to CASSLVPTGGFYEQYF.

This clone came up a few times. This sample also contains other DNA sequences that code for the same CDR3. The chain joins TRBV19 to TRBJ2-3; 11 bases agree with TRBD1. Germline CDR1 LNHDA, CDR2 SQIVND (reference sequence). This CDR3 contains 14 residues. J was trimmed by 4 bases and V by 7 bases; bases with no gene match: 4. The CDR3 here is CASTTGQGADTQYF. CDR3 nucleotide sequence: TGTGCCAGTACCACGGGACAGGGGGCAGATACGCAGTATTTT.

This chain joins TRBV6-2 or TRBV6-3 and TRBJ2-1, with D possibly matching TRBD2 (6 bases). This CDR3 contains 14 residues. V lost 4 bases and J lost 3, with 10 bases in between. Germline V lookup: CDR1 MNHEY, CDR2 SVGEGT. CDR3 sequence (DNA): TGTGCCAGCAGTTTCGGACTAAGCTACAATGAGCAGTTCTTC. As protein: CASSFGLSYNEQFF.

The V and J genes are TRBV21-1 and TRBJ2-3; the tabulated D call, TRBD1, remains unverified against the DNA. TRBV21-1 is noted as a pseudogene. This CDR3 has 15 residues. CDR3 loop: CASSWDRDCTDTQYF. The CDR3, as DNA: TGTGCCAGCAGCTGGGACAGGGACTGCACAGATACGCAGTATTTT.

The J gene is TRBJ2-1, the V gene TRBV29-1; TRBD2 matches 9 bases. This CDR3 comprises 13 residues. CDR1 and CDR2 from the germline V gene are SQVTM and ANQGSEA. Trimming cost V 5 bases and J 6 bases; bases outside gene matches: 5. DNA of the CDR3: TGCAGCGTTCAGGCGGGAGGGGTCAATGAGCAGTTCTTC. It yields the protein CSVQAGGVNEQFF.

V and J are TRBV7-9 and TRBJ2-7; 7 bases fit TRBD1. The CDR3 spans 14 residues. V gave up 6 bases and J gave up 3 bases; unmatched junction bases: 8. CDR1 and CDR2 (germline): SEHNR, FQNEAQ (reference sequence). CDR3 in DNA: TGTGCCAGCAGACTCGGACAGGAGGACTACGAGCAGTACTTC. Protein product: CASRLGQEDYEQYF.

The chain employs TRBV19 and TRBJ2-7; D is possibly TRBD2 (5 bases). Germline V lookup: CDR1 LNHDA, CDR2 SQIVND (reference sequence). CDR3 size: 16 residues. The germline V and J ends were trimmed by 7 bases and 6 bases, with 25 bases remaining between them. This chain's CDR3 is CASIPRVPAVLLEQYF. CDR3 coding DNA: TGTGCCAGTATTCCGCGGGTTCCAGCTGTCCTCCTCGAGCAGTACTTC.

The chain uses TRBV27 and TRBJ2-1; D possibly corresponds to TRBD2 (6 bases). This CDR3 contains 14 residues. Germline V gene lookup returns CDR1 MNHEY and CDR2 SMNVEV (reference sequence). Trimming shortened V by 4 bases and J by 4 bases, and 11 bases separated the two germline ends. In DNA, the CDR3 is TGTGCCAGCAGTTCCTCTAGCGTATACAATGAGCAGTTCTTC. Encoded protein: CASSSSSVYNEQFF.

V usage is TRBV6-5 and J usage is TRBJ2-7; 10 bases match TRBD2. This CDR3 is 15 amino acids long. Trimming at V came to 7 bases and at J to 0 bases, leaving 6 bases not matched to a gene. CDR1 and CDR2 (germline): MNHEY, SVGAGI. The CDR3 DNA follows: TGTGCCAGCAACCATCTAGCGGGAGCCTCCTACGAGCAGTACTTC. It yields the protein CASNHLAGASYEQYF.

The gene calls are TRBV6-6 and TRBJ2-5; TRBD1 agrees at 7 bases. V lost 4 bases, J lost 5 bases, and 7 bases stayed unmatched. Germline CDR1 is MNHNY and CDR2 is SVGAGI (reference sequence). The CDR3 spans 14 residues. CDR3 protein: CASSLGGPVETQYF. The CDR3 DNA follows: TGTGCCAGCAGTTTAGGGGGCCCCGTGGAGACCCAGTACTTC.

V and J are TRBV6-2 or TRBV6-3 and TRBJ2-1; 12 bases line up with TRBD2. J lost 9 bases, V lost 4 bases, and 7 bases had no gene match. Germline CDR1 MNHEY, CDR2 SVGEGT. The CDR3 is 15 amino acids. The CDR3: CASSSASGRVSEQFF. DNA for the CDR3: TGTGCCAGCAGTTCCGCTAGCGGGAGGGTCTCTGAGCAGTTCTTC.

J is TRBJ2-1 and V is TRBV28; weak D call: TRBD1 (6 bases). Trimming pared 5 bases from V and 0 bases from J, leaving 14 bases between. Germline lookup yields CDR1 MDHEN and CDR2 SYDVKM. There are 16 residues in the CDR3. CDR3 sequence reads: CASSPYRASSYNEQFF. Here the CDR3 DNA reads TGTGCCAGCAGTCCCTACAGGGCGAGCTCCTACAATGAGCAGTTCTTC.

CDR3 sequence: CASSHAGTDEKLFF. CDR3 nucleotide sequence: TGTGCCAGCAGCCATGCTGGGACAGATGAAAAACTGTTTTTT. The rearrangement links TRBV7-9 to TRBJ1-4; 7 nucleotides match TRBD1. V was clipped by 5 bases and J by 6 bases; unmatched bases: 6. Germline lookup yields CDR1 SEHNR and CDR2 FQNEAQ (reference sequence). The CDR3 covers 14 residues.

The chain links TRBV7-9 to TRBJ2-7; 9 bases fit TRBD1. The CDR3 has 14 residues. CDR1 and CDR2 from the germline V gene are SEHNR and FQNEAQ (reference sequence). With V trimmed by 4 bases and J by 6 bases, 7 bases remained unmatched. The CDR3 bases are TGTGCCAGCAGCTCGGCCGGGACAGGGAGCGAGCAGTACTTC. Amino acids: CASSSAGTGSEQYF.

This chain connects TRBV6-5 to TRBJ2-1; 12 bases are a match to TRBD2. The CDR3 totals 13 residues. The trim removed 6 bases at V and 7 bases at J, leaving 1 base unmatched. Germline V gene sequence: CDR1 MNHEY, CDR2 SVGAGI. CDR3 in DNA: TGTGCCAGCAGACTAGCGGGAGGAAATGAGCAGTTCTTC. It encodes CASRLAGGNEQFF.

The rearrangement links TRBV7-2 to TRBJ1-2, with D perhaps TRBD1 (5 bases). The V gene lost 2 bases and the J gene lost 4 bases, with 11 bases spanning the gap. Germline assignment: CDR1 SGHTA and CDR2 FQGNSA. This CDR3 comprises 14 residues. This CDR3 is CASSLKAGPYGYTF. CDR3 DNA sequence: TGTGCCAGCAGCTTAAAAGCAGGGCCCTATGGCTACACCTTC.